This TCR beta chain was captured in a study of cytotoxic CD8 clonotypes in ibrutinib-treated CLL. The wider study: It was after a median about 12 months of treatment, range 6 to 36, that response samples were taken.

For this clone: What it binds is unknown.

Clones were sequenced by immunoSEQ multiplex PCR, and TCRdb holds only the in-frame ones, with some missing. The data hold hundreds of thousands of clones, with 70% observed a single time. Study findings and constraints: Public clonotypes, found uncommonly, either contracted or stayed stable on treatment.

V was trimmed by 3 bases and J by 8 bases, leaving 11 bases between them. Germline assignment: CDR1 SGDLS and CDR2 YYNGEE. CDR3 length: 13 amino acids. The chain has TRBV9 and TRBJ1-4; D might be TRBD1 (6 bases). The origin of this receptor is a human donor with chronic lymphocytic leukemia. The material sequenced was PBMCs, taken after 24 months of ibrutinib treatment. CDR3 nucleotide sequence: TGTGCCAGCAGCGGAGGGGGAGAAGAAAAACTGTTTTTT. As protein: CASSGGGEEKLFF.